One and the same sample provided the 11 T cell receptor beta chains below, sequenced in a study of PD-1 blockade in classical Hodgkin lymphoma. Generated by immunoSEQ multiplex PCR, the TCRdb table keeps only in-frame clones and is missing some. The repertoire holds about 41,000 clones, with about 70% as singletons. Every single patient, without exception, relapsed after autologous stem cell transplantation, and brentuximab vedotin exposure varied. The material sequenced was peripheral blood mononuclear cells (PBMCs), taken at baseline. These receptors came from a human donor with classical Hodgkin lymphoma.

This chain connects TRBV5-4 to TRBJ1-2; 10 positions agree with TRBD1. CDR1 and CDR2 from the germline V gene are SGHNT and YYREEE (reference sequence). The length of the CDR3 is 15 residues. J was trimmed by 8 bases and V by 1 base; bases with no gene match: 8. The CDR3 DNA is TGTGCCAGCAGCTTGATGGGACAGGGGCCTGGGGGCTACACCTTC. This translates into CASSLMGQGPGGYTF.

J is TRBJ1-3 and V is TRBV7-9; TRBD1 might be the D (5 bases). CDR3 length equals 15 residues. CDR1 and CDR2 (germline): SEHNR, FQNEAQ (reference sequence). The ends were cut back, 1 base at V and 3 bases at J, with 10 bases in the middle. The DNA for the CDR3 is TGTGCCAGCAGCTTAGGGTTGGGGGATGGAAACACCATATATTTT. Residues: CASSLGLGDGNTIYF. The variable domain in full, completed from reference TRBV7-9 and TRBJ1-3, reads DTGVSQNPRHKITKRGQNVTFRCDPISEHNRLYWYRQTLGQGPEFLTYFQNEAQLEKSRLLSDRFSAERPKGSFSTLEIQRTEQGDSAMYLCASSLGLGDGNTIYFGEGSWLTVV.

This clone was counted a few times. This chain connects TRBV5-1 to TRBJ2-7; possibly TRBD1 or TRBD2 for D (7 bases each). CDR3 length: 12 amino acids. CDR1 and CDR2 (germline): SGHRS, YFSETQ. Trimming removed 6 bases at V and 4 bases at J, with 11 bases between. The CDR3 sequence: CASKAGQYEQYF. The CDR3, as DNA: TGCGCCAGCAAAGCGGGACAGTACGAGCAGTACTTC.

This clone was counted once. CDR3: CASRRRGYGYTF. For the CDR3, the DNA is TGTGCCAGCAGGCGCAGGGGCTATGGCTACACCTTC. V and J are TRBV6-6 and TRBJ1-2, with D possibly being TRBD1 (6 bases). The CDR3 spans 12 residues. V gave up 6 bases and J gave up 4 bases, with 9 bases separating them. CDR1 and CDR2 from the germline V gene are MNHNY and SVGAGI (reference sequence).

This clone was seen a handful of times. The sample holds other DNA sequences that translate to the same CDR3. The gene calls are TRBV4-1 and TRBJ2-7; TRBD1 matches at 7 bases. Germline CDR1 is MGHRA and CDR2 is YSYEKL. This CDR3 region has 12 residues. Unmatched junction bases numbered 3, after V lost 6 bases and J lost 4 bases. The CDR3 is CASSQQGYEQYF. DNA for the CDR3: TGCGCCAGCAGTCAACAGGGGTACGAGCAGTACTTC.

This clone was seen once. The CDR3 protein is CASSYRPGHLNTEAFF. The CDR3 DNA reads as TGTGCCAGCAGTTACAGGCCGGGGCACCTGAACACTGAAGCTTTCTTT. V usage is TRBV7-9 and J usage is TRBJ1-1, with TRBD1 as a possible D gene (5 bases). The CDR3 totals 16 residues. Trimming took 6 bases from V and 0 from J, leaving 17 bases between them. Per the germline V gene, CDR1 is SEHNR and CDR2 is FQNEAQ (reference sequence).

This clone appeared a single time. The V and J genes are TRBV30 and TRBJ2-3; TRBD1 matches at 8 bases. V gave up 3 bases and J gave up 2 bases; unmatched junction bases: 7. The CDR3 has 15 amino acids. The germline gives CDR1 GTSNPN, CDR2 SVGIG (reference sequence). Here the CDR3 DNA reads TGTGCCTGGAGCGACGGACAGGGCCTCACAGATACGCAGTATTTT. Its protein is CAWSDGQGLTDTQYF.

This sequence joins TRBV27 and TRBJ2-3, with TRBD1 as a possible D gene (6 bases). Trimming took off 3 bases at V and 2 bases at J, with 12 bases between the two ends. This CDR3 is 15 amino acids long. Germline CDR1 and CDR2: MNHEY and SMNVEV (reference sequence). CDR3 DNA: TGTGCCAGCAGTTTCGGACAGAACCCCACAGATACGCAGTATTTT. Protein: CASSFGQNPTDTQYF.

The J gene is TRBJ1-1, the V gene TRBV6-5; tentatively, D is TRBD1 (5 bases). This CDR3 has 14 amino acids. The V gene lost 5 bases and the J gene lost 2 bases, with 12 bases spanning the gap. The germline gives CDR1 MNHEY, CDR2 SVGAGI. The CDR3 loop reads CASSTGTANTEAFF. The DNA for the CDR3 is TGTGCCAGCAGTACCGGGACGGCCAACACTGAAGCTTTCTTT.

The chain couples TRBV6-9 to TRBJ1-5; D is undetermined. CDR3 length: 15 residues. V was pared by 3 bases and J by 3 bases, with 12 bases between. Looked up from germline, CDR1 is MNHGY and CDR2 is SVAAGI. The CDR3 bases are TGTGCCAGCAGTTACGACCCCTCAACCAATCAGCCCCAGCATTTT. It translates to CASSYDPSTNQPQHF.

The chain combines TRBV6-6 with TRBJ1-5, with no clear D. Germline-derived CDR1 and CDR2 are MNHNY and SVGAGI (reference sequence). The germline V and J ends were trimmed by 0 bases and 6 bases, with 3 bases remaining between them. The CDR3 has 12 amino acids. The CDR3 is CASSYSAQPQHF. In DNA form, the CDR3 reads TGTGCCAGCAGTTACTCCGCTCAGCCCCAGCATTTT.